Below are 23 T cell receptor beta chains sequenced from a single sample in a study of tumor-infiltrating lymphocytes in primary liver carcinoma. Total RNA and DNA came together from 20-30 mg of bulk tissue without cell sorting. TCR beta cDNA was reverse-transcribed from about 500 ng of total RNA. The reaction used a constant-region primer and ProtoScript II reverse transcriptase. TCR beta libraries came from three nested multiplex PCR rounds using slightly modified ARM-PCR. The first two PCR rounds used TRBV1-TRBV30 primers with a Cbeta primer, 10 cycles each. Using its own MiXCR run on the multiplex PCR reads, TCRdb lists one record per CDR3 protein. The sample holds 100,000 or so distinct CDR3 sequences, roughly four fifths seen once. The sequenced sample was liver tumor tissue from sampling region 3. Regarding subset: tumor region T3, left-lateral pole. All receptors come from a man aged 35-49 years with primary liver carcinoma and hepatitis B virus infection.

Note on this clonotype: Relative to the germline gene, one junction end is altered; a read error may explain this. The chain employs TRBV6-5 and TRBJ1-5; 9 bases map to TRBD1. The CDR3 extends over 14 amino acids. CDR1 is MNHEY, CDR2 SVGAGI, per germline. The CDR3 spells CEQFGTGRGTAPAF. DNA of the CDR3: TGTGAGCAGTTCGGGACAGGGAGGGGGACAGCCCCAGCATTT.

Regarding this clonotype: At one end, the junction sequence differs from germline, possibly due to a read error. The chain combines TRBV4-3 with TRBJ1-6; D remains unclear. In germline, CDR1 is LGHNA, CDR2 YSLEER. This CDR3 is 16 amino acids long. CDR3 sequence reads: CASSSRNRGRNSLLHF. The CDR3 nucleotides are TGCGCCAGCAGCTCCCGGAACAGAGGAAGGAATTCACTCCTCCACTTT.

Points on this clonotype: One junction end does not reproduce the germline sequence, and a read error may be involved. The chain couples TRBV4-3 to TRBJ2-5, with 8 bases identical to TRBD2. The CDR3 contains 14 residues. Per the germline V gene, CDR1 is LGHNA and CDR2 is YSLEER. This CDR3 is CAISQVPGGETQYF. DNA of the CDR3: TGCGCCATCAGCCAAGTTCCGGGAGGGGAGACCCAGTATTTC.

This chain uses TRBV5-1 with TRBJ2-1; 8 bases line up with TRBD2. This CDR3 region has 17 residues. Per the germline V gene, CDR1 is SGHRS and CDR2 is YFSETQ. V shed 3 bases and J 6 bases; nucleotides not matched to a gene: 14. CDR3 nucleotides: TGCGCCAGCAGCTCCTCCTCCAGACTAGCGTCCCGCAATGAGCAGTTCTTC. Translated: CASSSSSRLASRNEQFF.

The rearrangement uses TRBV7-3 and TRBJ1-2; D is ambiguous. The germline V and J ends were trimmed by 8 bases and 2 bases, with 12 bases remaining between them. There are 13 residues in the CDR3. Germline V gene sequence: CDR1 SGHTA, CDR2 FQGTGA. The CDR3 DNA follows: TGTGCCAGCTGCGCTGGGGTCAACTATGGCTACACCTTC. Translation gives CASCAGVNYGYTF.

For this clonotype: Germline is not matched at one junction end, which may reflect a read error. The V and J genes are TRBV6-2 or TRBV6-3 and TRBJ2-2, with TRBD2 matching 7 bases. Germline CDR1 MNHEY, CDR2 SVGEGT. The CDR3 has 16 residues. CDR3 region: CVSSFSSLAATGELFF. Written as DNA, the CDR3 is TGTGTCAGCAGTTTCTCGTCGCTAGCGGCCACCGGGGAGCTGTTTTTT.

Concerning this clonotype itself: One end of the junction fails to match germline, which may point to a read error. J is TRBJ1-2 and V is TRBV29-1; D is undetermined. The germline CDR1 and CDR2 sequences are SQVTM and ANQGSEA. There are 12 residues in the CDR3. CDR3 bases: TGCAGCGTTGGAACACACAACTATGGCCACACCTTC. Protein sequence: CSVGTHNYGHTF.

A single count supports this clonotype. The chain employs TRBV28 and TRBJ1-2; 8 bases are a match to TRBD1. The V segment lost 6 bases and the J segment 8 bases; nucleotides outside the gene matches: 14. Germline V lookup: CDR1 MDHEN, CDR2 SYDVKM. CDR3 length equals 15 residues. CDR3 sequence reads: CASRLSDRDVGGYTF. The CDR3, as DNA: TGTGCCAGCAGACTCTCGGACAGGGATGTGGGGGGCTACACCTTC.

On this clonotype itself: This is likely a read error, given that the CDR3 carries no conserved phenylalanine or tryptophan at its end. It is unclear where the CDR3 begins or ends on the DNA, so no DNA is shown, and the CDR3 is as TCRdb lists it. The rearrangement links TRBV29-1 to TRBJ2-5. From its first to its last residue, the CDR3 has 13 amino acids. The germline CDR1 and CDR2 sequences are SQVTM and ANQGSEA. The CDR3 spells CSVEDPVGETQCL.

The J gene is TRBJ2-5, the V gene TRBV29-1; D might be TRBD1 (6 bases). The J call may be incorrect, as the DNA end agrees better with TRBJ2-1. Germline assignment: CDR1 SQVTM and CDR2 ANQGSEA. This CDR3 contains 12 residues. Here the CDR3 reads CSGMDSGETQFF. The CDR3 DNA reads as TGCAGTGGCATGGACAGTGGAGAGACCCAGTTCTTC.

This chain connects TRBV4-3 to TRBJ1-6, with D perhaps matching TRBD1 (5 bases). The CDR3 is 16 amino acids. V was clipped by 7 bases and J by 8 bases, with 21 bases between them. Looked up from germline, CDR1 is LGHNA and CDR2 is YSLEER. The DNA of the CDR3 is TGCGCCAGCAACTCCTGGGATAGGGGAAGGGATTCACCCCTCCACTTT. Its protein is CASNSWDRGRDSPLHF.

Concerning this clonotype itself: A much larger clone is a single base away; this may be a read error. Here the CDR3 DNA reads TGTGCCAGCAGTTTGATACGGACCGGCGAGCAGTACTTC. This encodes CASSLIRTGEQYF. The chain employs TRBV28 and TRBJ2-7; D not certain. V was pared by 3 bases and J by 6 bases, with 12 bases between. Germline lookup yields CDR1 MDHEN and CDR2 SYDVKM. This CDR3 region has 13 residues.

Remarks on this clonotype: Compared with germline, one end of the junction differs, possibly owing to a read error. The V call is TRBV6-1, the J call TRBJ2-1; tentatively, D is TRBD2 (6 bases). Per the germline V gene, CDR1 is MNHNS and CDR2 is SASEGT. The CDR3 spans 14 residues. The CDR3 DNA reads TGTGGCAGCATCCTCCTTGTGGAAGGCGGGGTGCAGTTCTTC. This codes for CGSILLVEGGVQFF.

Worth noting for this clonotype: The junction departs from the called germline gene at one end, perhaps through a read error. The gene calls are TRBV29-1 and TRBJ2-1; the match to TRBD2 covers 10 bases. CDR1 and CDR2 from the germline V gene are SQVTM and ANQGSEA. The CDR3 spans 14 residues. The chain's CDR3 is CSVGAGGFYNEQFF. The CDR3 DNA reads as TGCAGTGTTGGAGCGGGAGGGTTCTACAATGAGCAGTTCTTC.

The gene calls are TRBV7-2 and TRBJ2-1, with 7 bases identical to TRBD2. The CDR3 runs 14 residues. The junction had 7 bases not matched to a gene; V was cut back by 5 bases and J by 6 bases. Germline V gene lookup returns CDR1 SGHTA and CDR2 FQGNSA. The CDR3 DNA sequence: TGTGCCAGCAGCATCACTAGCGCCGCCAATGAGCAGTTCTTC. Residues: CASSITSAANEQFF.

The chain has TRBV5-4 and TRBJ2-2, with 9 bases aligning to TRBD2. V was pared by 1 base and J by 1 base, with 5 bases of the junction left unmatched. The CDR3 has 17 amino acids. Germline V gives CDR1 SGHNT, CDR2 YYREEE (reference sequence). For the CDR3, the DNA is TGTGCCAGCAGCTTGCAGCTAGCGGGAAGGAACACCGGGGAGCTGTTTTTT. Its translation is CASSLQLAGRNTGELFF.

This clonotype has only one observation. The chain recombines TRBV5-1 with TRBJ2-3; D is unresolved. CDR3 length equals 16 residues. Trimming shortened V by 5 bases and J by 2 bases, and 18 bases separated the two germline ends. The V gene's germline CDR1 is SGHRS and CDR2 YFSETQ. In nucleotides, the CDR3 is TGCGCCAGCAGGGAGTCTAGTAGGAGTTCCACAGATACGCAGTATTTT. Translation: CASRESSRSSTDTQYF.

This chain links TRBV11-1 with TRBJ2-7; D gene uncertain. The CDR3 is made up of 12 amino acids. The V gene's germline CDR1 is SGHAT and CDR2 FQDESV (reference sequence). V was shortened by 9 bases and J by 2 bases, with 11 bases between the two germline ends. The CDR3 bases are TGTGCCAGTAGTCCCGACACCTACGAGCAGTACTTC. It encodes CASSPDTYEQYF.

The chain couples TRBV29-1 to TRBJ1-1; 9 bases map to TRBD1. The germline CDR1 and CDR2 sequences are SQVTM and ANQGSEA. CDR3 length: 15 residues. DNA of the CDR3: TGCGGCGGTACAGGGGGCTGGGGAATGAACACCGGAGCTTTCTTT. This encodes CGGTGGWGMNTGAFF.

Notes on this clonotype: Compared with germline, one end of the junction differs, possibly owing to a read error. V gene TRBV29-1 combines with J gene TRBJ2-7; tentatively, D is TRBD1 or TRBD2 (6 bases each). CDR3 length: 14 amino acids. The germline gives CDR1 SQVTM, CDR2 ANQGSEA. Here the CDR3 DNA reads TGCAGCTTTGCCCCTTGGGGGGCCAACTACGAGCACTACTTC. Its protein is CSFAPWGANYEHYF.

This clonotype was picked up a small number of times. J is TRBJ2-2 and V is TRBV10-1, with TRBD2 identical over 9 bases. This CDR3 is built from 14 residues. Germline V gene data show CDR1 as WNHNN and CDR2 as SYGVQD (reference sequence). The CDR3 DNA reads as TGCTCCACTAGGGCTAGCGGGATCGTTGGGGAGCTGTTTTTT. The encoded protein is CSTRASGIVGELFF.

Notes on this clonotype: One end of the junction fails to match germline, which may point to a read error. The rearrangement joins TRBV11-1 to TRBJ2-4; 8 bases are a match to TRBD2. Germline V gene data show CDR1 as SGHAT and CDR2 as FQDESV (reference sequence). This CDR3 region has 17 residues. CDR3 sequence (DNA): TGTGCCAGTATCTTTCCCGGGATTAGCGGGACCAAAAATATTCAGTACTTC. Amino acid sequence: CASIFPGISGTKNIQYF.

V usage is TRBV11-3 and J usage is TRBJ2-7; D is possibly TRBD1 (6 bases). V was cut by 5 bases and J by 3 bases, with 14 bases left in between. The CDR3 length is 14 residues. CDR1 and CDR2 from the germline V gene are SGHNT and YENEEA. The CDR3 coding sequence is TGTGCCAGCAGCGCTGGAGAAGGGGGCTACGAGCAGTACTTC. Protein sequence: CASSAGEGGYEQYF.